One and the same sample provided the 13 T cell receptor beta chains below, sequenced in a study of T cell responses to AZD1222 COVID-19 vaccine. TCRdb's table, derived via immunoSEQ multiplex PCR, lists solely in-frame clones and lacks some. This sample carries 160,000 or so clones, more than 85% of them seen once, and the ten largest clones take roughly 6.9%. Sample: peripheral blood, taken after recovery from COVID-19. Source of these receptors: an adult who had recovered from COVID-19.

The rearrangement links TRBV19 to TRBJ1-2, with D unresolved. Germline V gives CDR1 LNHDA, CDR2 SQIVND (reference sequence). The CDR3 extends over 14 amino acids. The V and J ends lost 7 bases and 6 bases respectively, with 18 bases between them. Here the CDR3 reads CASTLGGRQNGYTF. CDR3 nucleotide sequence: TGTGCCAGTACCCTCGGCGGCAGGCAGAATGGCTACACCTTC.

The chain is built from TRBV5-4 and TRBJ2-5, with D perhaps TRBD2 (6 bases). The CDR3 runs to 13 residues. Looked up from germline, CDR1 is SGHNT and CDR2 is YYREEE (reference sequence). The V end lost 1 base, the J end lost 5 bases, and 9 bases lay between the germline ends. CDR3 nucleotide sequence: TGTGCCAGCAGCTTGCGGCTAGCGGAGACCCAGTACTTC. Its protein product is CASSLRLAETQYF.

This chain joins TRBV3-1 (or the pseudogene TRBV3-2) and TRBJ1-5; no definite D call. The CDR3 loop spans 13 amino acids. CDR1 and CDR2 from the germline V gene are LGHDT and YNNKEL (reference sequence). V was clipped by 1 base and J by 4 bases, with 5 bases between them. CDR3: CASSQGRNQPQHF. The CDR3 coding sequence is TGTGCCAGCAGCCAAGGGCGGAATCAGCCCCAGCATTTT.

This clone was observed a single time. The J gene is TRBJ2-1, the V gene TRBV6-5; 8 bases fit TRBD1. Germline trimming cut 11 bases from V and 8 bases from J; bases unmatched to any gene: 8. The CDR3 extends over 12 amino acids. Germline V gene lookup returns CDR1 MNHEY and CDR2 SVGAGI. This CDR3 reads CAHGQGVHEQFF. The CDR3 bases are TGTGCCCATGGACAGGGTGTTCATGAGCAGTTCTTC.

The chain combines TRBV9 with TRBJ2-4, with D possibly called TRBD1 or TRBD2 (5 bases each). The CDR3 loop spans 14 amino acids. Between the trimmed V and J ends, which lost 0 bases and 6 bases, there was a span of 10 bases. Germline V CDR1 and CDR2: SGDLS, YYNGEE. CDR3 region: CASSVGGGGNIQYF. The CDR3 region has the DNA TGTGCCAGCAGCGTAGGGGGCGGAGGAAACATTCAGTACTTC.

The chain combines TRBV4-3 with TRBJ2-5; no definite D call. The germline V gene has CDR1 LGHNA and CDR2 YSLEER. There are 14 residues in the CDR3. V lost 0 bases and J lost 5, with 10 bases in between. As DNA, the CDR3 is TGCGCCAGCAGCCAAGATGGGCCTGGGGAGACCCAGTACTTC. Translating it yields CASSQDGPGETQYF.

This chain links TRBV27 with TRBJ1-2, with a weak D call TRBD1 (5 bases). V lost 6 bases and J 0 bases, leaving 11 bases between the germline ends. Germline CDR1 and CDR2: MNHEY and SMNVEV (reference sequence). This CDR3 region has 14 residues. The CDR3 region has the DNA TGTGCCAGCAGAGGGGCAATATCTAACTATGGCTACACCTTC. Amino acid sequence: CASRGAISNYGYTF.

This chain connects TRBV5-6 to TRBJ1-1; D is unresolved. V gave up 4 bases and J gave up 5 bases, with 12 bases separating them. Germline CDR1 is SGHDT and CDR2 is YYEEEE. This CDR3 spans 13 amino acids. This chain's CDR3 is CASSREAGTEAFF. The CDR3 DNA reads as TGTGCCAGCAGCCGGGAAGCGGGTACTGAAGCTTTCTTT.

This chain joins TRBV29-1 and TRBJ1-4; 9 nucleotides match TRBD1. J lost 8 bases, V lost 0 bases, and 10 bases had no gene match. Germline lookup yields CDR1 SQVTM and CDR2 ANQGSEA. CDR3 length: 16 amino acids. This CDR3 is CSVEDHRTGEVEKLFF. Written as DNA, the CDR3 is TGCAGCGTTGAAGATCATCGGACAGGGGAGGTGGAAAAACTGTTTTTT.

The chain joins TRBV28 to TRBJ2-1, with TRBD2 matching over 7 bases. Germline assignment: CDR1 MDHEN and CDR2 SYDVKM. V was pared by 3 bases and J by 2 bases, with 1 base of the junction left unmatched. This CDR3 has 14 residues. The CDR3 protein is CASSFRGAYNEQFF. Written as DNA, the CDR3 is TGTGCCAGCAGTTTCCGGGGGGCCTACAATGAGCAGTTCTTC.

The J gene is TRBJ2-3, the V gene TRBV14; TRBD1 agrees at 7 bases. The CDR3 runs 14 residues. V gave up 4 bases and J gave up 5 bases; unmatched junction bases: 6. CDR1 is SGHDN and CDR2 is FVKESK in the germline V gene. The CDR3 loop is CASSPGTALDTQYF. For the CDR3, the DNA is TGTGCCAGCAGCCCAGGGACAGCTCTAGATACGCAGTATTTT. Supplemented by reference TRBV14 and TRBJ2-3, the full variable domain reads EAGVTQFPSHSVIEKGQTVTLRCDPISGHDNLYWYRRVMGKEIKFLLHFVKESKQDESGMPNNRFLAERTGGTYSTLKVQPAELEDSGVYFCASSPGTALDTQYFGPGTRLTVL.

The V and J genes are TRBV20-1 and TRBJ1-2, with D unclear. The CDR3 spans 11 residues. V lost 7 bases and J 8 bases, leaving 14 bases between the germline ends. Germline V lookup: CDR1 DFQATT, CDR2 SNEGSKA (reference sequence). The CDR3 here is CSGGRTTGYTF. CDR3 nucleotides: TGCAGTGGCGGTCGTACGACGGGCTACACCTTC.

The chain is built from TRBV19 and TRBJ1-5; D gene uncertain. Per germline, CDR1 LNHDA and CDR2 SQIVND (reference sequence). This CDR3 comprises 14 residues. Trimming shortened V by 1 base and J by 1 base, and 5 bases separated the two germline ends. CDR3 bases: TGTGCCAGTAGTATAGGACCCAGCAATCAGCCCCAGCATTTT. The encoded protein is CASSIGPSNQPQHF.